Below are 20 T cell receptor beta chains sequenced from a single sample in a study of CD8+CD57+ T cells in acquired aplastic anemia. CDR3 and TCR beta VDJ profiling relied on a genomic DNA template. Each CDR3 protein gets one entry after TCRdb re-called the reads with MiXCR. The sample holds about 160,000 distinct CDR3 sequences, roughly 40% seen once. Sample: sorted CD4+, CD8+, or CD8+CD57+ T cells (not recorded which) from PBMCs. The source is a human donor in good health.

This clonotype was recorded a few times. The chain joins TRBV12-3 or TRBV12-4 to TRBJ2-2; TRBD1 matches 10 bases. This CDR3 spans 15 amino acids. The V and J ends lost 11 bases and 6 bases, in that order; junction bases with no gene match: 12. In DNA, the CDR3 is TGTGCCTCGACTTCTTTCGACAGGGGGCCCGGGGAGCTGTTTTTT. This sequence encodes CASTSFDRGPGELFF.

J is TRBJ1-1 and V is TRBV19, with D unclear. The CDR3 is made up of 13 amino acids. The germline V and J ends were trimmed by 4 bases and 1 base, with 7 bases remaining between them. Looked up from germline, CDR1 is LNHDA and CDR2 is SQIVND (reference sequence). The CDR3 region has the DNA TGTGCCAGTAGTACTTACGGGAACACTGAAGCTTTCTTT. This sequence encodes CASSTYGNTEAFF.

With respect to this clonotype: Because it lacks the conserved phenylalanine or tryptophan at the end, this CDR3 is likely a read error. The CDR3 nucleotides are TGTGCCTGGAGTGGAGGGACTTTGAGAATTTCACCCCTCCACCTT. Translated: CAWSGGTLRISPLHL. The rearrangement joins TRBV30 to TRBJ1-6, with a weak D call TRBD1 (5 bases). Germline loops: CDR1 GTSNPN, CDR2 SVGIG (reference sequence). CDR3 length: 15 residues. Trimming left V 1 base short and J 9 bases short, with 16 bases between.

This clonotype was seen more than once but under ten times. The chain carries TRBV20-1 and TRBJ2-1, with a weak D call TRBD1 (5 bases). Between the trimmed V and J ends, which lost 6 bases and 8 bases, there was a span of 11 bases. This CDR3 region has 11 residues. Germline assignment: CDR1 DFQATT and CDR2 SNEGSKA (reference sequence). This CDR3 is CSAEPRDEQFF. CDR3 sequence (DNA): TGCAGTGCGGAGCCCAGGGATGAGCAGTTCTTC.

This clonotype was seen at least ten times. The V gene is TRBV20-1, the J gene TRBJ2-1; TRBD2 aligns across 9 bases. The CDR3 is 13 amino acids. Germline CDR1 DFQATT, CDR2 SNEGSKA (reference sequence). The V and J ends lost 2 bases and 16 bases, in that order; junction bases with no gene match: 12. The CDR3 reads CSARPNLAGVEFF. The DNA of the CDR3 is TGCAGTGCTAGACCTAACTTAGCGGGAGTAGAATTCTTC.

V is TRBV20-1 and J is TRBJ1-1; D is perhaps TRBD1 (5 bases). V was trimmed by 3 bases and J by 0 bases, leaving 11 bases between them. CDR3 size: 14 residues. Germline CDR1 is DFQATT and CDR2 is SNEGSKA (reference sequence). CDR3 loop: CSARGRGLNTEAFF. In nucleotides, the CDR3 is TGCAGTGCTAGGGGTCGGGGCTTGAACACTGAAGCTTTCTTT.

The J gene is TRBJ2-2, the V gene TRBV5-5, with 9 bases lining up with TRBD1. This CDR3 spans 15 amino acids. Per the germline V gene, CDR1 is SGHKS and CDR2 is YYEKEE (reference sequence). V was clipped by 2 bases and J by 6 bases; unmatched bases: 5. CDR3 sequence reads: CASSFGTGSAGELFF. CDR3 sequence (DNA): TGTGCCAGCAGCTTTGGGACAGGGTCGGCCGGGGAGCTGTTTTTT.

This clonotype has more than one count but fewer than ten. The rearrangement links TRBV14 to TRBJ1-4; 9 positions match TRBD1. V lost 2 bases, J lost 4 bases, and 8 bases stayed unmatched. The CDR3 consists of 17 residues. CDR1 is SGHDN, CDR2 FVKESK, per germline. CDR3 residues: CASSQIRGTGFNEKLFF. The CDR3 region has the DNA TGTGCCAGCAGCCAAATTAGAGGGACAGGGTTTAATGAAAAACTGTTTTTT. Together with reference TRBV14 and TRBJ1-4, the CDR3 gives the full variable domain: EAGVTQFPSHSVIEKGQTVTLRCDPISGHDNLYWYRRVMGKEIKFLLHFVKESKQDESGMPNNRFLAERTGGTYSTLKVQPAELEDSGVYFCASSQIRGTGFNEKLFFGSGTQLSVL.

This clonotype appeared a few times. The rearrangement joins TRBV27 to TRBJ1-1; TRBD1 might be the D (5 bases). This CDR3 contains 15 residues. Trimming stripped 2 bases from V and 1 base from J, with 11 bases between. Germline values: CDR1 MNHEY, CDR2 SMNVEV (reference sequence). The CDR3 DNA is TGTGCCAGCAGTTTAAGGACAAAGCCGAACACTGAAGCTTTCTTT. It encodes CASSLRTKPNTEAFF.

This clonotype appeared many times. This chain uses TRBV5-6 with TRBJ1-2, with 9 bases identical to TRBD1. This CDR3 is 16 amino acids long. The V gene end was trimmed by 2 bases and the J gene end by 0 bases; junction bases not matched to a gene: 5. Germline CDR1 SGHDT, CDR2 YYEEEE. The CDR3 region is CASSFRDRAANYGYTF. CDR3 nucleotides: TGTGCCAGCAGCTTCCGGGACAGGGCCGCTAACTATGGCTACACCTTC.

This clonotype was seen only a few times. V gene TRBV20-1 combines with J gene TRBJ2-7, with 10 bases identical to TRBD2. Germline-derived CDR1 and CDR2 are DFQATT and SNEGSKA (reference sequence). CDR3 length: 13 amino acids. The trim removed 5 bases at V and 5 bases at J, leaving 6 bases unmatched. DNA of the CDR3: TGCAGTGCTCGACTAGCGGGCAGGGACGAGCAGTACTTC. Its protein product is CSARLAGRDEQYF.

In this sample, this clonotype turned up many times. The chain combines TRBV15 with TRBJ1-5; 7 bases align to TRBD1. The CDR3 length is 16 residues. CDR1 and CDR2 (germline): LNHNV, YYDKDF (reference sequence). Unmatched junction bases numbered 4, after V lost 1 base and J lost 1 base. In DNA form, the CDR3 reads TGTGCCACCAGCAGAGGGACAGGTGACAGCAATCAGCCCCAGCATTTT. This translates into CATSRGTGDSNQPQHF.

The chain carries TRBV20-1 and TRBJ2-1, with unresolved D. Germline lookup yields CDR1 DFQATT and CDR2 SNEGSKA (reference sequence). This CDR3 spans 10 amino acids. Trimming left V 4 bases short and J 10 bases short, with 8 bases between. DNA for the CDR3: TGCAGTGCTAATTGGCGGGAGCAGTTCTTC. It encodes CSANWREQFF.

The genes are TRBV10-2 and TRBJ2-6; 10 bases map to TRBD2. This CDR3 contains 19 residues. Losses at the gene ends were 3 bases for V and 0 bases for J; bases not matched to a gene: 8. The germline V gene has CDR1 WSHSY and CDR2 SAAADI. The CDR3 region has the DNA TGCGCCAGCAGTGACAGGACTAGCGGAGGAAACTCTGGGGCCAACGTCCTGACTTTC. Translating it yields CASSDRTSGGNSGANVLTF.

The chain is built from TRBV20-1 and TRBJ2-5; D possibly corresponds to TRBD2 (6 bases). CDR3 length: 11 residues. V was cut by 7 bases and J by 3 bases, with 9 bases left in between. Germline CDR1 reads DFQATT; CDR2 reads SNEGSKA (reference sequence). CDR3 region: CSGIAEETQYF. CDR3 DNA sequence: TGCAGTGGGATAGCGGAAGAGACCCAGTACTTC.

This clonotype was seen a single time. CDR3 nucleotide sequence: TGTGCCAGCAACCCGACAGGGGCTACCGTTAACTATGGCTACACCTTC. Translation gives CASNPTGATVNYGYTF. This chain connects TRBV11-2 to TRBJ1-2; 8 nucleotides agree with TRBD1. V lost 7 bases and J lost 1; bases outside the gene matches: 11. The CDR3 covers 16 residues. CDR1 is SGHAT and CDR2 is FQNNGV in the germline V gene.

This chain uses TRBV5-4 with TRBJ2-7, with 10 nucleotides matching TRBD2. Germline V gives CDR1 SGHNT, CDR2 YYREEE (reference sequence). V lost 3 bases to trimming and J lost 0 bases; unmatched junction nucleotides: 3. This CDR3 contains 15 residues. The CDR3 coding sequence is TGTGCCAGCAGCTCCGGACTAGCGGCCTCCTACGAGCAGTACTTC. This encodes CASSSGLAASYEQYF.

This clonotype was observed many times. This sequence joins TRBV10-1 and TRBJ2-7; 7 bases are shared with TRBD2. This CDR3 contains 14 residues. The V and J ends lost 4 bases and 5 bases, in that order; junction bases with no gene match: 8. Germline V CDR1 and CDR2: WNHNN, SYGVQD (reference sequence). The CDR3: CASSAAGRGHEQYF. The DNA of the CDR3 is TGCGCCAGCAGTGCAGCAGGGAGGGGCCACGAGCAGTACTTC.

Many counts were recorded for this clonotype. The rearrangement joins TRBV28 to TRBJ2-7; a possible D gene is TRBD1 (5 bases). Germline V gives CDR1 MDHEN, CDR2 SYDVKM. This CDR3 is 12 amino acids long. The ends were cut back, 4 bases at V and 4 bases at J, with 8 bases in the middle. This chain's CDR3 is CASSSDRYEQYF. DNA for the CDR3: TGTGCCAGCAGTTCTGACAGATACGAGCAGTACTTC.

The chain has TRBV10-2 and TRBJ1-1; D gene ambiguous. Germline lookup yields CDR1 WSHSY and CDR2 SAAADI. V was pared by 6 bases and J by 2 bases, with 10 bases between. This CDR3 has 13 amino acids. The DNA of the CDR3 is TGCGCCAGCAGGACCAGTGTCAACACTGAAGCTTTCTTT. This gives the protein CASRTSVNTEAFF.